The clone carrying this T cell receptor beta chain was recorded a few times. This CDR3 spans 14 amino acids. From germline, CDR1 is MNHNS and CDR2 SASEGT. The germline V and J ends were trimmed by 4 bases and 5 bases, with 15 bases remaining between them. This sample stems from a study of T cell repertoires in cytomegalovirus infection. TCRdb reprocessed the reads via MiXCR and lists one record per CDR3 protein. The repertoire holds about 360,000 distinct CDR3 sequences, about a sixth seen once, with around 10% in the top ten. The V call is TRBV6-1, the J call TRBJ2-7, with a weak D call TRBD2 (5 bases). Material: PBMCs. The TCR was taken from a human donor in good health (CMV status not recorded). Some clones in this sample may be carry-over from other donors' samples. Here the CDR3 reads CASSVPGPADEQYF. The CDR3 bases are TGTGCCAGCAGTGTTCCGGGCCCAGCGGACGAGCAGTACTTC.